This T cell receptor beta chain was documented in a study of cytomegalovirus exposure and HLA in healthy donors. 13 Jbeta primers and 60 Vbeta primers were used for the PCR. Only in-frame clones appear in the TCRdb table, and some are missing; sequencing was by immunoSEQ multiplex PCR. The sample yields around 130,000 clones, 80% to 90% seen once. Details on this clone: The antigen remains unidentified.

The V gene end was trimmed by 5 bases and the J gene end by 0 bases; junction bases not matched to a gene: 10. From germline, CDR1 is SEHNR and CDR2 FQNEAQ (reference sequence). The CDR3 is 17 residues long. Whole-study findings and limits: Later analysis indicated greater clonal expansion among HLA-associated TCR beta chains than among equally common other chains.

This TCR was sampled from a man aged 35 to 55 in good health and CMV-seronegative. The sequenced material came from PBMCs. The gene calls are TRBV7-9 and TRBJ2-1, with TRBD2 matching 7 bases. In nucleotides, the CDR3 is TGTGCCAGCAGCGGCGAGGGCAAGCGGGGCTCCTACAATGAGCAGTTCTTC. This translates into CASSGEGKRGSYNEQFF.